These T cell receptor beta chains were read from a single sample in a study of graft-versus-host responses after intestinal transplantation. These receptors have no known antigen. Libraries were prepared by immunoSEQ multiplex PCR; TCRdb keeps only in-frame clonotypes and omits some of them. Here the sample spans tens of thousands of clones, more than 85% being singletons. The sample was unstimulated CD8+ T cells sorted from spleen or lymph node cells, taken before intestinal transplant. The receptors stem from a human donor who received an intestinal transplant. CDR3s include the opening cysteine and the closing phenylalanine or tryptophan. A D gene is named only where the DNA matches it firmly. Some rows have no size entry. The others give once, few or many, or a class for an expanded clone.

cdr3_aa: CASSPGTPGNTGELFF
cdr3_nt: TGCGCCAGCAGCCCGGGGACTCCGGGGAACACCGGGGAGCTGTTTTTT
d_call: -
v_call: TRBV4-3
j_call: TRBJ2-2
clone_size: -

cdr3_aa: CASSAGRVDEQYF
cdr3_nt: TGTGCCAGCAGCGCAGGGCGCGTGGATGAGCAGTACTTC
d_call: -
v_call: TRBV9
j_call: TRBJ2-7
clone_size: -

cdr3_aa: CASSPSTGTPSYEQYF
cdr3_nt: TGTGCCAGCAGCCCCTCGACAGGGACCCCCTCCTACGAGCAGTACTTC
d_call: TRBD1
v_call: TRBV7-9
j_call: TRBJ2-7
clone_size: -

cdr3_aa: CASSDQGGDYGYTF
cdr3_nt: TGTGCCAGCAGTGACCAGGGTGGGGACTATGGCTACACCTTC
d_call: -
v_call: TRBV6-4
j_call: TRBJ1-2
clone_size: -

cdr3_aa: CASSLMYYEQYF
cdr3_nt: TGTGCCAGCAGCTTAATGTACTACGAGCAGTACTTC
d_call: -
v_call: TRBV7-9
j_call: TRBJ2-7
clone_size: -

cdr3_aa: CASSSTGTSSYNEQFF
cdr3_nt: TGTGCCAGCAGCTCTACAGGGACAAGCTCCTACAATGAGCAGTTCTTC
d_call: -
v_call: TRBV7-2
j_call: TRBJ2-1
clone_size: -

cdr3_aa: CASGWLTGAQFF
cdr3_nt: TGTGCCAGCGGCTGGCTGACAGGGGCGCAGTTCTTC
d_call: TRBD1
v_call: TRBV6-5
j_call: TRBJ2-1
clone_size: -

cdr3_aa: CASSPQGPLEAFF
cdr3_nt: TGTGCCAGCAGCCCTCAGGGGCCTCTGGAAGCTTTCTTT
d_call: -
v_call: TRBV7-9
j_call: TRBJ1-1
clone_size: -

cdr3_aa: CASSPLEAGGHTEAFF
cdr3_nt: TGTGCCAGCAGTCCCCTGGAGGCGGGGGGCCACACTGAAGCTTTCTTT
d_call: -
v_call: TRBV27
j_call: TRBJ1-1
clone_size: -

cdr3_aa: CAWTLGQGRGTQYF
cdr3_nt: TGTGCCTGGACCCTGGGACAGGGGAGGGGGACCCAGTACTTC
d_call: TRBD1
v_call: TRBV30
j_call: TRBJ2-5
clone_size: -

cdr3_aa: CASSEGTGSPSFIYGYTF
cdr3_nt: TGTGCCAGCAGCGAGGGGACAGGGTCCCCTTCGTTCATATATGGCTACACCTTC
d_call: TRBD1
v_call: TRBV7-9
j_call: TRBJ1-2
clone_size: once

cdr3_aa: CASSQNLAGSAYEQYF
cdr3_nt: TGCGCCAGCAGCCAAAATCTAGCGGGGTCAGCTTACGAGCAGTACTTC
d_call: TRBD2
v_call: TRBV4-1
j_call: TRBJ2-7
clone_size: -

cdr3_aa: CASSLDSGTGTHEQYF
cdr3_nt: TGTGCCAGCAGCTTAGATTCTGGGACAGGGACTCACGAGCAGTACTTC
d_call: TRBD1
v_call: TRBV7-9
j_call: TRBJ2-7
clone_size: -

cdr3_aa: CASSPSSGVREKLFF
cdr3_nt: TGCGCCAGCAGCCCCTCATCCGGGGTAAGGGAAAAACTGTTTTTT
d_call: -
v_call: TRBV4-1
j_call: TRBJ1-4
clone_size: few

cdr3_aa: CASSRGFGYTF
cdr3_nt: TGTGCCAGCAGCCGAGGGTTCGGCTACACCTTC
d_call: -
v_call: TRBV6-5
j_call: TRBJ1-2
clone_size: -

cdr3_aa: CASFETGTKSYEQYF
cdr3_nt: TGTGCCAGCTTTGAAACCGGGACAAAATCCTACGAGCAGTACTTC
d_call: -
v_call: TRBV2
j_call: TRBJ2-7
clone_size: -

cdr3_aa: CASSQDPSGSLQETQYF
cdr3_nt: TGCGCCAGCAGCCAAGACCCTAGCGGAAGTCTCCAAGAGACCCAGTACTTC
d_call: TRBD2
v_call: TRBV4-1
j_call: TRBJ2-5
clone_size: -

cdr3_aa: CASSLASGNYGYTF
cdr3_nt: TGTGCCAGCAGCTTAGCGTCAGGGAACTATGGCTACACCTTC
d_call: -
v_call: TRBV7-8
j_call: TRBJ1-2
clone_size: -

cdr3_aa: CAISEGGTYEQYF
cdr3_nt: TGTGCCATCAGTGAGGGCGGGACCTACGAGCAGTACTTC
d_call: -
v_call: TRBV10-3
j_call: TRBJ2-7
clone_size: -

cdr3_aa: CASTPGLLSDTQYF
cdr3_nt: TGTGCCAGCACCCCGGGACTCCTTTCAGATACGCAGTATTTT
d_call: -
v_call: TRBV7-9
j_call: TRBJ2-3
clone_size: -

cdr3_aa: CASSPWTGREQYF
cdr3_nt: TGTGCCAGCAGTCCGTGGACAGGGAGGGAGCAGTACTTC
d_call: TRBD1
v_call: TRBV27
j_call: TRBJ2-7
clone_size: -

cdr3_aa: CASSVDVNEQFF
cdr3_nt: TGTGCCAGCAGCGTAGATGTAAATGAGCAGTTCTTC
d_call: -
v_call: TRBV9
j_call: TRBJ2-1
clone_size: -

cdr3_aa: CASSELGRNYEQYF
cdr3_nt: TGTGCCAGCAGTGAACTGGGCAGGAACTACGAGCAGTACTTC
d_call: -
v_call: TRBV6-1
j_call: TRBJ2-7
clone_size: -

cdr3_aa: CASSLLRGAPFYF
cdr3_nt: TGTGCCAGCAGCTTATTGCGGGGGGCCCCCTTTTACTTC
d_call: TRBD2
v_call: TRBV7-6
j_call: TRBJ2-4
clone_size: -

cdr3_aa: CASSQGTASGNTIYF
cdr3_nt: TGCGCCAGCAGCCAAGGGACAGCCTCTGGAAACACCATATATTTT
d_call: -
v_call: TRBV4-3
j_call: TRBJ1-3
clone_size: -

cdr3_aa: CASSIGLAGGNEQYF
cdr3_nt: TGTGCCAGTAGTATTGGACTAGCGGGGGGGAACGAGCAGTACTTC
d_call: TRBD2
v_call: TRBV19
j_call: TRBJ2-7
clone_size: -